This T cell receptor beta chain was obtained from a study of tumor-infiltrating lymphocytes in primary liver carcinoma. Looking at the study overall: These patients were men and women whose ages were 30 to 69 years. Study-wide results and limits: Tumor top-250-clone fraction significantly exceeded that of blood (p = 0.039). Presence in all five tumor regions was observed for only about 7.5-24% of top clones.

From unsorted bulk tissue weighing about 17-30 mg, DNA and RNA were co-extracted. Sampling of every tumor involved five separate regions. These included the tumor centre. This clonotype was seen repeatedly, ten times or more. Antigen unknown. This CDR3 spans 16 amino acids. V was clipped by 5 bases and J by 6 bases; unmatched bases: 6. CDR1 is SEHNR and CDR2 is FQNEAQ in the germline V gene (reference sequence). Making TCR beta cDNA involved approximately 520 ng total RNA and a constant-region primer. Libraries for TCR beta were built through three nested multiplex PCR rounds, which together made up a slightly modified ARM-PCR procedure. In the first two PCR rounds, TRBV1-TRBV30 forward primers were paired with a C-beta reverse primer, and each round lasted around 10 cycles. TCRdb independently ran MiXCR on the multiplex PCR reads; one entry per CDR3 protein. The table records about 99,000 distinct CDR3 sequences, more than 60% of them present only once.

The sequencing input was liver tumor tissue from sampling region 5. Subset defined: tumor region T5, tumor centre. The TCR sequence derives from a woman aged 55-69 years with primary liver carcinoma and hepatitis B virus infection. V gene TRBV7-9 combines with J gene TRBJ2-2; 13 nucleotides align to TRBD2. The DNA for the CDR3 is TGTGCCAGCAGCCTAGGACTAGCGGGAGAATCCGGGGAGCTGTTTTTT. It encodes CASSLGLAGESGELFF.